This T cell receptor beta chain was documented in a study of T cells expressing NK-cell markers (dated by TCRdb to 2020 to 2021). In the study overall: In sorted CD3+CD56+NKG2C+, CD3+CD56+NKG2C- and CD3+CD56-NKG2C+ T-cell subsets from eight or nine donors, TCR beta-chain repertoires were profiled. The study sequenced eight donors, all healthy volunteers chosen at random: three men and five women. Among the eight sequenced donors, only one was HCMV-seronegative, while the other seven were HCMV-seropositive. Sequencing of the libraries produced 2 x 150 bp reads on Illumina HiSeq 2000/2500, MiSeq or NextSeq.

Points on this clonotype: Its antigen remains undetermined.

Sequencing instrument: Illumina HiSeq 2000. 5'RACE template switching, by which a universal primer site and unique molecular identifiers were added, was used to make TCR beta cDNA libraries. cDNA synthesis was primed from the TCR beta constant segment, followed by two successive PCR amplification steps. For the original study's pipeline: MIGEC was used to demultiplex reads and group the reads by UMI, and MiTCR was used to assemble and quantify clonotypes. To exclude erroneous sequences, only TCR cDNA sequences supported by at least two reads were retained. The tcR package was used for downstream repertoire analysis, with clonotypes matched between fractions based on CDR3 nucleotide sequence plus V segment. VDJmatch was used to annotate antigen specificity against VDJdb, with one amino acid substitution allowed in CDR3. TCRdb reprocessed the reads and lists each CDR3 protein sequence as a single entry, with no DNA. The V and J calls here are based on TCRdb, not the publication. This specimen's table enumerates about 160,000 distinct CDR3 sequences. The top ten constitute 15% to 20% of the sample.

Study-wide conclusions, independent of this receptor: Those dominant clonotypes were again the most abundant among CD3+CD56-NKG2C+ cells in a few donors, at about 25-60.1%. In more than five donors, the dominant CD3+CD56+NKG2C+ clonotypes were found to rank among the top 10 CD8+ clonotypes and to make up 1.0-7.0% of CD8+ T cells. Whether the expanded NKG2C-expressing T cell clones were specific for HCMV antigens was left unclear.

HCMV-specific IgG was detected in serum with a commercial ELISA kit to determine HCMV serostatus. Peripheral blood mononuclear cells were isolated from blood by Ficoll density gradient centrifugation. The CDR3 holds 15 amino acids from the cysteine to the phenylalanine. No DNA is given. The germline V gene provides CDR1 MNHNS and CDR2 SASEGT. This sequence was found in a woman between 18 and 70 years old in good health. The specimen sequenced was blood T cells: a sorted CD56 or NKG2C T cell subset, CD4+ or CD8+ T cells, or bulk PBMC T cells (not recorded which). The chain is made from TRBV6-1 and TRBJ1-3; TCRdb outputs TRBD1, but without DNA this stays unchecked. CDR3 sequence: CASRKDSSSGNTIYF.